This T cell receptor (beta chain) was recovered during a study of blood T cells in healthy people across ages. The authors ran a second PCR of about 7 to 11 cycles using a sample-barcoded 5' primer and a J-beta primer mix. Each CDR3 protein gets one entry after TCRdb re-called the 5' RACE reads with MiXCR. The data show hundreds of thousands of distinct CDR3 sequences, with 56% seen just once and 20% to 30% held by the top ten. General study findings and limits: Correlation between TCR beta diversity and naive T cell percentage was strong. The long-lived group displayed more naive CD4+ cells, plus higher diversity, than the aged donors did. The fall in TCR beta diversity per million T cells was roughly linear with age.

The germline V gene encodes CDR1 DFQATT and CDR2 SNEGSKA (reference sequence). V dropped 5 bases and J dropped 1 base, with 18 bases sitting between them. The CDR3 runs 16 residues. A word on this clonotype: The antigen is not known.

The sample consisted of blood. This sequence originates from a man aged 40-55 years in good health. The genes are TRBV20-1 and TRBJ2-1; D is possibly TRBD1 or TRBD2 (8 bases each). The CDR3 region has the DNA TGCAGTGCTCAGAGGACAGGGACTAGTTCCTACAATGAGCAGTTCTTC. Its protein is CSAQRTGTSSYNEQFF.